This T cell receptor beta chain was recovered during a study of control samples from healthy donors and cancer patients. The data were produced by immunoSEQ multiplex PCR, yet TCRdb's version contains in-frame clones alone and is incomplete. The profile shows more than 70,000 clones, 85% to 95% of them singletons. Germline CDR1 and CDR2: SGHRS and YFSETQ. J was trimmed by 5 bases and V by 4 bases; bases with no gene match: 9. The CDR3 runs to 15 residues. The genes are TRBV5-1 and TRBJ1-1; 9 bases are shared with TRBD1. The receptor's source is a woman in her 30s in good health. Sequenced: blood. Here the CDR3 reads CASSRDRERDTEAFF. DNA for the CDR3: TGCGCCAGCAGCCGGGACAGGGAGAGGGATACTGAAGCTTTCTTT.